Detailed here is one T cell receptor (beta chain). Its antigen is still unknown. This may arise from a read error, as a much more abundant clone is one base away. This entry is derived from a study of T cell repertoires in cytomegalovirus infection. The overall study: As its CMV epitopes, the study selected recently identified HLA-C-restricted and well-studied HLA-B-restricted targets.

TCRdb fed the reads into MiXCR, producing one record per CDR3 protein. The top ten clones hold roughly an eighth of a sample with about 890,000 distinct CDR3 sequences, approximately 30% of them seen once. The clonotype was recovered from a human donor in good health (CMV status not recorded). Some clones in this sample may be carry-over from other donors' samples. Sequencing was performed on cultured CD8+ T cells from PBMCs, taken from culture after CMV antigen stimulation.

The chain's CDR3 is CASRSGNTIYF. The CDR3 region has the DNA TGTGCCAGCAGGTCTGGAAACACCATATATTTT. The rearrangement joins TRBV6-1 to TRBJ1-3; no definite D call. The CDR3 loop spans 11 amino acids. The V end was cut by 6 bases, the J end by 1 base, with 1 base between. The germline gives CDR1 MNHNS, CDR2 SASEGT.